This TCR beta chain is drawn from a study of radiotherapy plus CTLA-4 blockade in lung cancer. Germline V gene sequence: CDR1 PRHDT, CDR2 FYEKMQ (reference sequence). This CDR3 region has 15 residues. The ends were cut back, 0 bases at V and 4 bases at J, with 12 bases in the middle. Measured with immunoSEQ multiplex PCR; TCRdb has only the in-frame clones, and not every one. The sample holds around 110,000 clones, approximately 77% seen once. Enrolled patients, whose metastatic non-small-cell lung cancer was chemo-refractory, received focal radiation plus CTLA-4 blockade with ipilimumab. In the case of this clone: Its antigen is not identified.

Findings and limits, study-wide: Dynamics of early blood T cell clones, together with interferon-beta, were reportedly the best predictors of response.

This sequence was found in a human donor with non-small cell lung cancer that progressed on radiotherapy plus ipilimumab. Some clones in this sample may be carry-over from other donors' samples. The specimen comprised peripheral blood, sampled from a patient treated with radiotherapy plus ipilimumab. V gene TRBV13 combines with J gene TRBJ1-2; D remains ambiguous. CDR3: CASSLGRPLGYGYTF. The DNA of the CDR3 is TGTGCCAGCAGCTTAGGCCGCCCATTGGGCTATGGCTACACCTTC.